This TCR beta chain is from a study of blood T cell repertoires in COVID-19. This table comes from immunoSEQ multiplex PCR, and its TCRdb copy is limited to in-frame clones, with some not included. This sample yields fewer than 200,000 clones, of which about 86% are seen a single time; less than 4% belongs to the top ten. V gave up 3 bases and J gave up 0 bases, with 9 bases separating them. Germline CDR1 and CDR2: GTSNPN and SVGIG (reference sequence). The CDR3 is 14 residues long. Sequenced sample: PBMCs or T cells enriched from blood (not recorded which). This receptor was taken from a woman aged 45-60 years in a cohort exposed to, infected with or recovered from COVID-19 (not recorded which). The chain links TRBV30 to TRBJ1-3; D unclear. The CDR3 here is CAWRERTSGNTIYF. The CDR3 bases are TGTGCCTGGAGAGAGAGAACCTCTGGAAACACCATATATTTT.